This T cell receptor beta chain stems from a study of blood T cell repertoires in COVID-19. The CDR3 covers 12 residues. V dropped 2 bases and J dropped 7 bases, with 5 bases sitting between them. CDR1 MNHEY and CDR2 SVGAGI come from the germline V gene. TCRdb's table, derived via immunoSEQ multiplex PCR, lists solely in-frame clones and lacks some. The sample lists around 250,000 clones, 75% to 90% seen once, with under 2.5% in the top ten. The sequence came from a woman aged 45-59 years who had recovered from COVID-19. The sequencing input was PBMCs or T cells enriched from blood (not recorded which). The rearrangement links TRBV6-5 to TRBJ2-2; no clear D. The CDR3 nucleotides read TGTGCCAGCAGTTACCCCGGCGGGGAGCTGTTTTTT. It encodes CASSYPGGELFF.